This T cell receptor (beta chain) was identified during a study of T cell responses to AZD1222 COVID-19 vaccine. V was trimmed by 3 bases and J by 0 bases, leaving 8 bases between them. This CDR3 region has 15 residues. CDR1 and CDR2 (germline): LNHDA, SQIVND (reference sequence). Using immunoSEQ multiplex PCR, the repertoire was profiled, and TCRdb retains in-frame clones only, with some absent. The sample includes roughly 100,000 clones, roughly 90% seen only once; the top ten take around 2.5%. The receptor was derived from an adult in good health. The genes are TRBV19 and TRBJ2-2; TRBD1 is a possible D gene (6 bases). The sequencing used peripheral blood, collected on day 0 of AZD1222 vaccination. CDR3 loop: CASSIGTTNTGELFF. The CDR3 nucleotides are TGTGCCAGTAGTATCGGGACAACGAACACCGGGGAGCTGTTTTTT.